This T cell receptor beta chain comes out of a study of T cell responses to AZD1222 COVID-19 vaccine. Study results and caveats: Vaccination with two AZD1222 doses was followed by a rise in Spike-specific TCR breadth and depth.

Regarding this clone: What it binds is not known.

Using immunoSEQ multiplex PCR, the repertoire was profiled, and TCRdb retains in-frame clones only, with some absent. The table lists more than 95,000 clones, 89% of them singletons. Trimming pared 7 bases from V and 0 bases from J, leaving 4 bases between. The CDR3 is 12 amino acids. Germline V gives CDR1 MDHEN, CDR2 SYDVKM. The source of this sequence is an adult in good health. This chain links TRBV28 with TRBJ1-5; no definite D call. This sample comprised peripheral blood, obtained on day 0 of AZD1222 vaccination. CDR3 sequence (DNA): TGTGCCAGCACTGGTAGCAATCAGCCCCAGCATTTT. This translates into CASTGSNQPQHF.